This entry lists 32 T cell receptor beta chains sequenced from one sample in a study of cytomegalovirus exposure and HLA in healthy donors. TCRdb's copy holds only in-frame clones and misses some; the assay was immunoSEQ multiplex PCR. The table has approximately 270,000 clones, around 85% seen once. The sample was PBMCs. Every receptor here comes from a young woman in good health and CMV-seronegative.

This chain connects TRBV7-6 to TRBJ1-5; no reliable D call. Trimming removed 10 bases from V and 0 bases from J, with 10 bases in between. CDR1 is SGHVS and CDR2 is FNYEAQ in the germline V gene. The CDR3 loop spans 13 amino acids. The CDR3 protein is CATAQDSNQPQHF. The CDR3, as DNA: TGTGCCACCGCCCAGGATAGCAATCAGCCCCAGCATTTT. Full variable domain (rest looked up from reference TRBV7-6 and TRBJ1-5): GAGVSQSPRYKVTKRGQDVALRCDPISGHVSLYWYRQALGQGPEFLTYFNYEAQQDKSGLPNDRFSAERPEGSISTLTIQRTEQRDSAMYRCATAQDSNQPQHFGDGTRLSIL.

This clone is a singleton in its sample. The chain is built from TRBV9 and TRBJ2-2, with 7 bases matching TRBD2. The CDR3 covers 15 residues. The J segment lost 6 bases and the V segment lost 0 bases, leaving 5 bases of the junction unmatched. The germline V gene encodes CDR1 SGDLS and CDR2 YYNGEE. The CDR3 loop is CASSVGGTKPGELFF. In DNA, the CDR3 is TGTGCCAGCAGCGTAGGCGGGACTAAGCCCGGGGAGCTGTTTTTT.

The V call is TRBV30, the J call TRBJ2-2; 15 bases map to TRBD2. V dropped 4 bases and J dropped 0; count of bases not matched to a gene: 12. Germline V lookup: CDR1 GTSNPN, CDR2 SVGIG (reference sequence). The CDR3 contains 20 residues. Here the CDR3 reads CAWNVGRTSGGASNTGELFF. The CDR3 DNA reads TGTGCCTGGAACGTAGGAAGGACTAGCGGGGGGGCTTCGAACACCGGGGAGCTGTTTTTT.

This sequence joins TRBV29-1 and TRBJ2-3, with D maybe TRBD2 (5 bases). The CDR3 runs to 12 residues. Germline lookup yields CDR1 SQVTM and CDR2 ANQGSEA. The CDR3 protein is CNILGNTDTQYF. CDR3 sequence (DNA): TGCAACATACTAGGTAACACAGATACGCAGTATTTT.

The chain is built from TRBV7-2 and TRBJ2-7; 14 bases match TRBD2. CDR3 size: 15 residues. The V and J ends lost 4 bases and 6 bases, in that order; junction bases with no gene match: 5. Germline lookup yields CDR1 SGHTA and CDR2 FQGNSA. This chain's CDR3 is CASSSGTSGSAEQYF. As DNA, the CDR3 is TGTGCCAGCAGCTCTGGGACTAGCGGGAGTGCCGAGCAGTACTTC.

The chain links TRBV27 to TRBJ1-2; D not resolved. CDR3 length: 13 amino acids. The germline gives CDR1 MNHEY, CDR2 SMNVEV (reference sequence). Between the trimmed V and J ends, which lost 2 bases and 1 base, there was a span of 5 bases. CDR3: CASSLKLNYGYTF. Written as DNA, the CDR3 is TGTGCCAGCAGTTTAAAGCTTAACTATGGCTACACCTTC.

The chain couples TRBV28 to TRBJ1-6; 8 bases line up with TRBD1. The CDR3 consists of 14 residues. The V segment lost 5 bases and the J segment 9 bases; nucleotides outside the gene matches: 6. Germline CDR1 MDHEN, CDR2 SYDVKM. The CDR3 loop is CASSPRTGFSPLHF. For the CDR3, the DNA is TGTGCCAGCAGTCCAAGGACAGGGTTTTCACCCCTCCACTTT.

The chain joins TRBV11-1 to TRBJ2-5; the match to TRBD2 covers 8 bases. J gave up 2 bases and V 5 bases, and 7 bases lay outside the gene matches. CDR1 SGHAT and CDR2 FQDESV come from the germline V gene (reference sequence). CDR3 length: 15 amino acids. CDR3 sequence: CASSPWTSRQETQYF. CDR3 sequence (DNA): TGTGCCAGCAGCCCCTGGACTAGCAGACAAGAGACCCAGTACTTC. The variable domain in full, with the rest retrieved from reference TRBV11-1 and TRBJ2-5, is EAEVAQSPRYKITEKSQAVAFWCDPISGHATLYWYRQILGQGPELLVQFQDESVVDDSQLPKDRFSAERLKGVDSTLKIQPAELGDSAMYLCASSPWTSRQETQYFGPGTRLLVL.

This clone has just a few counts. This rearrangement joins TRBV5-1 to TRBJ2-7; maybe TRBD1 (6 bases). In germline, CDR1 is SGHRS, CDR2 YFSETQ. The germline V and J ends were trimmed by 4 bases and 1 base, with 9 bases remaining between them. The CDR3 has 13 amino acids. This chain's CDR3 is CASSVGHSYEQYF. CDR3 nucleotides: TGCGCCAGCAGCGTGGGACATTCCTACGAGCAGTACTTC.

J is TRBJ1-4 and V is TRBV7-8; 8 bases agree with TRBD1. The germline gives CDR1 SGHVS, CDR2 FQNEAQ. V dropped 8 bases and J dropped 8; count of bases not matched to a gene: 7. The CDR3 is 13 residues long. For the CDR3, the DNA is TGTGCCAGCCGCCAGACAGGGGAGGAAAAACTGTTTTTT. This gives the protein CASRQTGEEKLFF. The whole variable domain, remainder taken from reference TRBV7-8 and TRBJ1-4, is GAGVSQSPRYKVAKRGQDVALRCDPISGHVSLFWYQQALGQGPEFLTYFQNEAQLDKSGLPSDRFFAERPEGSVSTLKIQRTQQEDSAVYLCASRQTGEEKLFFGSGTQLSVL.

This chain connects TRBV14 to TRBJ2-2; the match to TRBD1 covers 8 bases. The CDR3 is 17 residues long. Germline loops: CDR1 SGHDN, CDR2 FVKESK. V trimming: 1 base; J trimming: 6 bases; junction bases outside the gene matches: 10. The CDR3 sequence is CASSQVGQGAFSGELFF. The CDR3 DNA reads TGTGCCAGCAGCCAAGTCGGCCAGGGGGCGTTTTCCGGGGAGCTGTTTTTT.

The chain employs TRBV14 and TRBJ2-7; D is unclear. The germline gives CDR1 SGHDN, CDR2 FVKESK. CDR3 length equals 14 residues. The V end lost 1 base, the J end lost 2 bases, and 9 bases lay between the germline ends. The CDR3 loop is CASSQAPRAYEQYF. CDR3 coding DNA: TGTGCCAGCAGCCAAGCCCCCCGGGCCTACGAGCAGTACTTC.

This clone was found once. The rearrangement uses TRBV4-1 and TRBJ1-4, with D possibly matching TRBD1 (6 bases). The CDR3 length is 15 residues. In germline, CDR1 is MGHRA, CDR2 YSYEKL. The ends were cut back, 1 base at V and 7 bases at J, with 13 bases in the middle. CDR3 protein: CASSQVGTRGEKLFF. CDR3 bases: TGCGCCAGCAGCCAAGTAGGGACACGGGGTGAAAAACTGTTTTTT.

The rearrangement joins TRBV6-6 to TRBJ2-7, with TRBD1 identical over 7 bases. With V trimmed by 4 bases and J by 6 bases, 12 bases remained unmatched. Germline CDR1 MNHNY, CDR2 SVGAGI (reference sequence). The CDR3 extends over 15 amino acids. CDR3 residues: CASSLTGTVIGEQYF. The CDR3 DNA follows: TGTGCCAGCAGTTTGACAGGGACAGTAATAGGCGAGCAGTACTTC.

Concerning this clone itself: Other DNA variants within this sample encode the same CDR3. The CDR3 DNA reads as TGTGCCAGCAGCGGACAGTCCTATGGCTACACCTTC. Translation gives CASSGQSYGYTF. This sequence joins TRBV2 and TRBJ1-2; perhaps TRBD1 as D (6 bases). The V end lost 6 bases, the J end lost 4 bases, and 9 bases lay between the germline ends. Germline lookup yields CDR1 SNHLY and CDR2 FYNNEI. CDR3 size: 12 residues.

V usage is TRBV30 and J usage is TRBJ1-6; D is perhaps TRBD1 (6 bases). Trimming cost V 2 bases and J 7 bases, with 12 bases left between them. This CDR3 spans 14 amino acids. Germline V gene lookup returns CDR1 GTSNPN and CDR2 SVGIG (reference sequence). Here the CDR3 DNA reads TGTGCCTGGAGTCGGAATACAGGGAATTCACCCCTCCACTTT. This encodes CAWSRNTGNSPLHF.

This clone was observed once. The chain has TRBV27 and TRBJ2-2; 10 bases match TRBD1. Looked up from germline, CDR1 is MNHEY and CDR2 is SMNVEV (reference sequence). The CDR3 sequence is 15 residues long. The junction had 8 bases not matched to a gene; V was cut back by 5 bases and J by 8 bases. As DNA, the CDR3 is TGTGCCAGCAGTCGTCCCGGGACAGGGGCAGGGGAGCTGTTTTTT. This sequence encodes CASSRPGTGAGELFF.

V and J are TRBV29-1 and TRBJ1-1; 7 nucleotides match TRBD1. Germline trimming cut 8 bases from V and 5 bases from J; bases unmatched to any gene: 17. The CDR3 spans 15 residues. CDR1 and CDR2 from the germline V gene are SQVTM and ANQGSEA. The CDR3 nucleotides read TGCAGCATAAGACAGGGATGGGGGTTGGGTACTGAAGCTTTCTTT. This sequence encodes CSIRQGWGLGTEAFF.

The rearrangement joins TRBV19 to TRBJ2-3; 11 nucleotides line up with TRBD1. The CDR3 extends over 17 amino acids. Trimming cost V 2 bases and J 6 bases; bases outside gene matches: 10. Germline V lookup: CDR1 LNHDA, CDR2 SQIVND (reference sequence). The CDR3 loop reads CASSIYRGTGGADTQYF. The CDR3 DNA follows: TGTGCCAGTAGTATATATCGCGGGACAGGGGGTGCGGATACGCAGTATTTT.

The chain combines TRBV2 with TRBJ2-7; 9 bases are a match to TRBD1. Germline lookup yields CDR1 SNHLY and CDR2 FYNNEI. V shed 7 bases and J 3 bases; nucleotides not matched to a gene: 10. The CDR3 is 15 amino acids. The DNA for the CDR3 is TGTGCCAGCAACCCAGACAGGGGGAGTATCTACGAGCAGTACTTC. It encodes CASNPDRGSIYEQYF.

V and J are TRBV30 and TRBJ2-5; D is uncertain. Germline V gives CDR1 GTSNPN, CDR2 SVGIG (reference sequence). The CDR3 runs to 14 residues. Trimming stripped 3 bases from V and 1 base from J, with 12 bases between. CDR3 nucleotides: TGTGCCTGGAGGAACCCCACAGTCCAAGAGACCCAGTACTTC. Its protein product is CAWRNPTVQETQYF. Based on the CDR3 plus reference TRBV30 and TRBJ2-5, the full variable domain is SQTIHQWPATLVQPVGSPLSLECTVEGTSNPNLYWYRQAAGRGLQLLFYSVGIGQISSEVPQNLSASRPQDRQFILSSKKLLLSDSGFYLCAWRNPTVQETQYFGPGTRLLVL.

The CDR3 here is CASSLRAGGNYEQYF. The CDR3 DNA reads as TGTGCCAGCAGCTTAAGGGCAGGGGGCAACTACGAGCAGTACTTC. The chain has TRBV7-3 and TRBJ2-7; TRBD1 matches 8 bases. In germline, CDR1 is SGHTA, CDR2 FQGTGA. The CDR3 is 15 residues long. Losses at the gene ends were 1 base for V and 3 bases for J; bases not matched to a gene: 5. The full variable domain, its missing parts supplied by reference TRBV7-3 and TRBJ2-7, is GAGVSQTPSNKVTEKGKYVELRCDPISGHTALYWYRQSLGQGPEFLIYFQGTGAADDSGLPNDRFFAVRPEGSVSTLKIQRTERGDSAVYLCASSLRAGGNYEQYFGPGTRLTVT.

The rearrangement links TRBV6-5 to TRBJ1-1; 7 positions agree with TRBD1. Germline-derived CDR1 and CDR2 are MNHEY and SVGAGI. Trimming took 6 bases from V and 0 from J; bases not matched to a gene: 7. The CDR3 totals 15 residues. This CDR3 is CASSWDSSLNTEAFF. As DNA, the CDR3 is TGTGCCAGCAGCTGGGACAGCTCCCTGAACACTGAAGCTTTCTTT.

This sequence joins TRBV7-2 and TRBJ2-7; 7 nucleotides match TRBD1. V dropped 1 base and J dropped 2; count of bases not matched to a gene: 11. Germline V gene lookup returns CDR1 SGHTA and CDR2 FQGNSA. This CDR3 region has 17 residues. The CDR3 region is CASSLDLPDRTTYEQYF. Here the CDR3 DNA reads TGTGCCAGCAGCTTAGATCTCCCGGACAGGACAACCTACGAGCAGTACTTC.

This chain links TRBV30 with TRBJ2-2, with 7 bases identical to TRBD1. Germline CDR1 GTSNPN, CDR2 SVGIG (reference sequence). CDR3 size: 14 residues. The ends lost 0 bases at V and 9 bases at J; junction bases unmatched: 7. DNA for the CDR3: TGTGCCTGGAGTGTAGGGACAGAAAATAGGGAGCTGTTTTTT. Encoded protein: CAWSVGTENRELFF.

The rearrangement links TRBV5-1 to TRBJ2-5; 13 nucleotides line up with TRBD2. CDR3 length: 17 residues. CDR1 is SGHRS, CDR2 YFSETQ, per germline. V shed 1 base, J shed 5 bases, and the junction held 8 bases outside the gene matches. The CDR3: CASSLRTSGRYMETQYF. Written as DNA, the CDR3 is TGCGCCAGCAGCTTGAGGACTAGCGGGAGATATATGGAGACCCAGTACTTC.

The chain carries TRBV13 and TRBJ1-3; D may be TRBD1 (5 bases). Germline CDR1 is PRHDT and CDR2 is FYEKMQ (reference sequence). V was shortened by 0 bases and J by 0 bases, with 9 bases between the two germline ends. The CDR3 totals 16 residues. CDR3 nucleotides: TGTGCCAGCAGCTTAGGGCCAGGGTACTCTGGAAACACCATATATTTT. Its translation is CASSLGPGYSGNTIYF. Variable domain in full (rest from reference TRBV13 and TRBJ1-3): AAGVIQSPRHLIKEKRETATLKCYPIPRHDTVYWYQQGPGQDPQFLISFYEKMQSDKGSIPDRFSAQQFSDYHSELNMSSLELGDSALYFCASSLGPGYSGNTIYFGEGSWLTVV.

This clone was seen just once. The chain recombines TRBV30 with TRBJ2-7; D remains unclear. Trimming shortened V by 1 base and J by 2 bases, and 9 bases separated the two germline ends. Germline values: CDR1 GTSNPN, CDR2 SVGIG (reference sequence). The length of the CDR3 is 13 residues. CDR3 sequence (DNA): TGTGCCTGGAGTGCTGGCGGCCCCTACGAGCAGTACTTC. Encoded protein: CAWSAGGPYEQYF. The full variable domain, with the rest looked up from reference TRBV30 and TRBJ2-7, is SQTIHQWPATLVQPVGSPLSLECTVEGTSNPNLYWYRQAAGRGLQLLFYSVGIGQISSEVPQNLSASRPQDRQFILSSKKLLLSDSGFYLCAWSAGGPYEQYFGPGTRLTVT.

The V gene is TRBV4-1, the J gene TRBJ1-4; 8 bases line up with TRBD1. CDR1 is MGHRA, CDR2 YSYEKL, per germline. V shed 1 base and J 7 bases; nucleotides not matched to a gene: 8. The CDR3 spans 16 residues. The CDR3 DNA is TGCGCCAGCAGCCAAGTCACAGGGGGGGAGGGTGAAAAACTGTTTTTT. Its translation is CASSQVTGGEGEKLFF.

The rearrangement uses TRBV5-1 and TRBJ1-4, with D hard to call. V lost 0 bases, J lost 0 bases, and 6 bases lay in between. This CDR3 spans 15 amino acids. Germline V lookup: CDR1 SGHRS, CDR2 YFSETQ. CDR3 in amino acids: CASSLASATNEKLFF. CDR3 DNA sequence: TGCGCCAGCAGCTTGGCTAGCGCAACTAATGAAAAACTGTTTTTT.

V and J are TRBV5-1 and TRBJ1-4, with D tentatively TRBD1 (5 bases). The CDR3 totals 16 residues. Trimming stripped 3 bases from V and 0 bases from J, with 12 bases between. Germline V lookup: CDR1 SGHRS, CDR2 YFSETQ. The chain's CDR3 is CASSSGLPATNEKLFF. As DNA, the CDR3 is TGCGCCAGCAGCTCGGGACTCCCCGCAACTAATGAAAAACTGTTTTTT.

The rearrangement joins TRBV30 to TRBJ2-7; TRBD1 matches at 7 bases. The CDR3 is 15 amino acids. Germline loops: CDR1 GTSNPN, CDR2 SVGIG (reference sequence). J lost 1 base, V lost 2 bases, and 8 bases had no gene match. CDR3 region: CAWSSWDSLSYEQYF. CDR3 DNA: TGTGCCTGGAGTTCCTGGGACAGCCTGTCCTACGAGCAGTACTTC.